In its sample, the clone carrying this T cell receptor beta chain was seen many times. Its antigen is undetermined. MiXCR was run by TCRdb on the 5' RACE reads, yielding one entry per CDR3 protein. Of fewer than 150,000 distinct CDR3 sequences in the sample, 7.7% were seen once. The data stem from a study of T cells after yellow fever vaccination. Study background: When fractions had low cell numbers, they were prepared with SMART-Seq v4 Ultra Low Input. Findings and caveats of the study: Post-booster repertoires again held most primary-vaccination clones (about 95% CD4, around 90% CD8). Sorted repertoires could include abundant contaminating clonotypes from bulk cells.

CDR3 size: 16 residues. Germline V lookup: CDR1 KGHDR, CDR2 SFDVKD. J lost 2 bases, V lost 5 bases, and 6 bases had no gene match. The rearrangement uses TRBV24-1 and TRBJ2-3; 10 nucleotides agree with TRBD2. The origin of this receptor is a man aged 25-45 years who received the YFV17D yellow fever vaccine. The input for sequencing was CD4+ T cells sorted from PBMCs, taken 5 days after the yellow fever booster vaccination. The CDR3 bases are TGTGCCACCAGTGCTCCTAGCGGGAGTCTCACAGATACGCAGTATTTT. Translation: CATSAPSGSLTDTQYF.